This T cell receptor (beta chain) was recorded in a study of blood T cell repertoires in COVID-19. Study information: Researchers got acute and convalescent COVID-19 samples from the United States, Italy and Spain. PBMCs, B-cell-depleted T cells, or T cells were the source of the cDNA or gDNA that made up the material.

Original methodology: Scientists estimated how many nucleated cells there were by amplifying reference gene primers. Assay: immunoSEQ multiplex PCR; the TCRdb copy retains only in-frame clones and omits some. V, J and clone size were drawn from that table, and D and trimming were deduced from the DNA. This sample carries around 300,000 clones, 85% of them seen once, and the ten largest clones take 10% to 15%. The CDR3 is 14 residues long. V lost 6 bases, J lost 4 bases, and 13 bases lay in between. Germline CDR1 reads SQVTM; CDR2 reads ANQGSEA. The chain couples TRBV29-1 to TRBJ2-6, with D unresolved. This TCR was sampled from a human donor in a cohort sampled during active COVID-19. Sequenced material: peripheral blood. CDR3 DNA sequence: TGCAGCGTCGCCCTTAGCTCCGGGGCCAACGTCCTGACTTTC. This codes for CSVALSSGANVLTF.